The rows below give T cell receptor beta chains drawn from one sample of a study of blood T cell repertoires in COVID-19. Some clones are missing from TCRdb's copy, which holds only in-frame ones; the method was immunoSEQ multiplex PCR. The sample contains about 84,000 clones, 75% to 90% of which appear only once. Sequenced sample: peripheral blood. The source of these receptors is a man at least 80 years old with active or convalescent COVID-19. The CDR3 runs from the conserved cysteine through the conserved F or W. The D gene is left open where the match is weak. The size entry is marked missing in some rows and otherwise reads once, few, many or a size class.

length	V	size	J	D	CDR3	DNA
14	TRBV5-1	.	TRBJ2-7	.	CASSLAEYSYEQYF	TGCGCCAGCAGCTTAGCGGAATACTCCTACGAGCAGTACTTC
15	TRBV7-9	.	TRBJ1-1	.	CASSLDQGMNTEAFF	TGTGCCAGCAGCTTAGATCAGGGGATGAACACTGAAGCTTTCTTT
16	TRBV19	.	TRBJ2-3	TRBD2	CASSKVAGAVVDTQYF	TGTGCCAGTAGTAAGGTGGCGGGAGCGGTAGTAGATACGCAGTATTTT
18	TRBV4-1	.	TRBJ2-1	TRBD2	CASSQRIASGSPRNEQFF	TGCGCCAGCAGCCAAAGGATTGCTAGCGGGAGTCCGCGGAATGAGCAGTTCTTC
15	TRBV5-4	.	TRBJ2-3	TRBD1	CASRPGTGSTDTQYF	TGTGCCAGCAGGCCCGGGACAGGGAGCACAGATACGCAGTATTTT
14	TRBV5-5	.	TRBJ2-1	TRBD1	CASSSGQGYNEQFF	TGTGCCAGCAGCTCCGGACAGGGGTACAATGAGCAGTTCTTC
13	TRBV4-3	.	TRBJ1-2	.	CASSLNRVYGYTF	TGCGCCAGCAGCCTGAACAGGGTATATGGCTACACCTTC
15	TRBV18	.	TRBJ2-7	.	CASSPPQRSSYEQYF	TGTGCCAGCTCACCACCACAGAGAAGCTCCTACGAGCAGTACTTC
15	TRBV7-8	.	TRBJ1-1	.	CASSQQQRGDTEAFF	TGTGCCAGCAGCCAACAGCAGCGGGGGGACACTGAAGCTTTCTTT
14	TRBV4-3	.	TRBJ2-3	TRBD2	CASSHSGLGDTQYF	TGCGCCAGCAGCCATAGCGGGTTGGGAGATACGCAGTATTTT
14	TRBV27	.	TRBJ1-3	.	CASSTQSSGNTIYF	TGTGCCAGCAGCACACAGAGCTCTGGAAACACCATATATTTT
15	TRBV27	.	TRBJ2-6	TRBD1	CASSQQGPGANVLTF	TGTGCCAGCAGCCAACAGGGGCCTGGGGCCAACGTCCTGACTTTC
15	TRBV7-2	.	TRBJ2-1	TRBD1	CASSLAFGQGHEQFF	TGTGCCAGCAGCTTAGCGTTCGGACAGGGTCATGAGCAGTTCTTC
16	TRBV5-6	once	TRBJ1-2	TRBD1	CASSRPGQGVILGYTF	TGTGCCAGCAGCAGACCGGGACAGGGAGTAATCTTAGGCTACACCTTC
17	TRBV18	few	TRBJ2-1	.	CASSPIGGGSSYNEQFF	TGTGCCAGCTCACCCATCGGGGGCGGGAGCTCCTACAATGAGCAGTTCTTC
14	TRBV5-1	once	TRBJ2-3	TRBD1	CASSLGQDTDTQYF	TGCGCCAGCAGCCTCGGACAGGACACAGATACGCAGTATTTT
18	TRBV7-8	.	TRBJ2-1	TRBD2	CASSLESWTSGSSYEQFF	TGTGCCAGCAGCTTAGAATCGTGGACTAGCGGGAGTAGTTATGAGCAGTTCTTC
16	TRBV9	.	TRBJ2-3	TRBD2	CASSVVGGRAGDTQYF	TGTGCCAGCAGCGTAGTAGGCGGGAGGGCCGGGGATACGCAGTATTTT
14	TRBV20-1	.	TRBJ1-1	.	CSASFRASSAEAFF	TGCAGTGCTAGTTTCCGGGCCTCTAGCGCTGAAGCTTTCTTT
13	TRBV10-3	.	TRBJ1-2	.	CAISQGRDYGYTF	TGTGCCATCAGCCAGGGAAGGGACTATGGCTACACCTTC
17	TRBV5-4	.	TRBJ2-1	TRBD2	CASSSGKRGTSYNEQFF	TGTGCCAGCAGCTCAGGAAAGCGGGGTACCTCCTACAATGAGCAGTTCTTC
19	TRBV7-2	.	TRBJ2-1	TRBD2	CASSLAGTSGRRTYNEQFF	TGTGCCAGCAGCTTAGCCGGGACTAGCGGGAGAAGGACCTACAATGAGCAGTTCTTC
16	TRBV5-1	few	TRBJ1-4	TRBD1	CASSSFGTGGNEKLFF	TGCGCCAGCAGCTCATTTGGGACAGGTGGAAATGAAAAACTGTTTTTT
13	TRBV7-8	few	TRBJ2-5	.	CASSAPPFETQYF	TGTGCCAGCAGCGCGCCCCCCTTCGAGACCCAGTACTTC
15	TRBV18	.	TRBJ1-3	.	CASSPLRVAGNTIYF	TGTGCCAGCTCACCACTGAGGGTAGCCGGAAACACCATATATTTT
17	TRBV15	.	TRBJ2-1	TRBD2	CATSRETSGRAYNEQFF	TGTGCCACCAGCAGAGAAACTAGCGGGAGGGCGTACAATGAGCAGTTCTTC